This T cell receptor beta chain was identified during a study of cytomegalovirus exposure and HLA in healthy donors. PCR was performed using 60 Vbeta and 13 Jbeta primers. Only in-frame clones appear in the TCRdb table, and some are missing; sequencing was by immunoSEQ multiplex PCR. The sample holds tens of thousands of clones. The TCR originated in a woman in her 30s in good health and CMV-seronegative. The sequencing input was PBMCs.

CDR3 nucleotides: TGTGCCAGCAGTCCCCGGGGGGGGAGCACAGATACGCAGTATTTT. Amino acid sequence: CASSPRGGSTDTQYF. The rearrangement uses TRBV6-5 and TRBJ2-3; the match to TRBD2 covers 8 bases. Germline V gene data show CDR1 as MNHEY and CDR2 as SVGAGI. V dropped 5 bases and J dropped 0; count of bases not matched to a gene: 4. The CDR3 runs to 15 residues.